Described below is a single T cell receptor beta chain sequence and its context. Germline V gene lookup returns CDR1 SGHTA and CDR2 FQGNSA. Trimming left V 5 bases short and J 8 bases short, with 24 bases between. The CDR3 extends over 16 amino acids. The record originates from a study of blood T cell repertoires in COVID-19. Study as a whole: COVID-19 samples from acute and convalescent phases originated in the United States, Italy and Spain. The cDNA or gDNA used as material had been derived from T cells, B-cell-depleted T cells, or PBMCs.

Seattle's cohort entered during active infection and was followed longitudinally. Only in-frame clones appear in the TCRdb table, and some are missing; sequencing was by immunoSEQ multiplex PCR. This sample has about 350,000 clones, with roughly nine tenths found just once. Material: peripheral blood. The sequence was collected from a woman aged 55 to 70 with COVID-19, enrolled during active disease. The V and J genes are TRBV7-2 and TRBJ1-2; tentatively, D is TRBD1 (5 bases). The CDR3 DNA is TGTGCCAGCAGCCGCCGTAGGAGGGGTGGAGCGGGAGGCTACACCTTC. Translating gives CASSRRRRGGAGGYTF.